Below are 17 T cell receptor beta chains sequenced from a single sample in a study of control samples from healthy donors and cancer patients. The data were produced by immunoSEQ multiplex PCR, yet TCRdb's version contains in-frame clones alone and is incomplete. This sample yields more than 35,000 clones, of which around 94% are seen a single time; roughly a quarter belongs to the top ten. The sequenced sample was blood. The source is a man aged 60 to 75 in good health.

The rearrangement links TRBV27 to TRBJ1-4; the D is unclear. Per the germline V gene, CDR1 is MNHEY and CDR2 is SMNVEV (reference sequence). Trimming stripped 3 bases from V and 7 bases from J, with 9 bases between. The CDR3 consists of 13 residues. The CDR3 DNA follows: TGTGCCAGCAGTTTGCGGTCGGGTGAAAAACTGTTTTTT. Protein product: CASSLRSGEKLFF.

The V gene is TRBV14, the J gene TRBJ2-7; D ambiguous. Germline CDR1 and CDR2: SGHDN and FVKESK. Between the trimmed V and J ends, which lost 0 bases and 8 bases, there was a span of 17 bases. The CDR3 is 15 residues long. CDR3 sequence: CASSQDFVSAVQQYF. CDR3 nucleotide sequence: TGTGCCAGCAGCCAAGATTTCGTGTCAGCCGTTCAGCAGTACTTC. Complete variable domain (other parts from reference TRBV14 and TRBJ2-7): EAGVTQFPSHSVIEKGQTVTLRCDPISGHDNLYWYRRVMGKEIKFLLHFVKESKQDESGMPNNRFLAERTGGTYSTLKVQPAELEDSGVYFCASSQDFVSAVQQYFGPGTRLTVT.

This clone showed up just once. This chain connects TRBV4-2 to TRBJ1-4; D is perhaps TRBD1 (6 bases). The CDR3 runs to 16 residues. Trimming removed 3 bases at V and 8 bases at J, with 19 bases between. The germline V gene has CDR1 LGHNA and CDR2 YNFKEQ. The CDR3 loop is CASSHASGQSNEKLFF. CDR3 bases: TGTGCCAGCAGCCATGCCTCAGGACAGTCAAACGAAAAACTGTTTTTT.

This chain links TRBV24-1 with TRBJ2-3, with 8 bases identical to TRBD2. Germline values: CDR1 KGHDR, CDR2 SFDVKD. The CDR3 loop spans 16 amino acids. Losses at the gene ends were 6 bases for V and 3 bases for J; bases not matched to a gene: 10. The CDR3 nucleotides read TGTGCCACCAGTTCCTCGCGGGAGGTTGTTACAGATACGCAGTATTTT. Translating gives CATSSSREVVTDTQYF.

Here the CDR3 DNA reads TGTGCCAGCAGCTTAAATGGGGGCACAGATACGCAGTATTTT. Residues: CASSLNGGTDTQYF. The V call is TRBV7-3, the J call TRBJ2-3; no firm D call. The CDR3 is 14 amino acids. The V end was cut by 1 base, the J end by 1 base, with 6 bases between. Germline lookup yields CDR1 SGHTA and CDR2 FQGTGA.

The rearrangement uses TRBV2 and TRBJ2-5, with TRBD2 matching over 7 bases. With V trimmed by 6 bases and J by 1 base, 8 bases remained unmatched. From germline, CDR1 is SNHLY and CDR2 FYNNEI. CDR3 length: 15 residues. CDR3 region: CASRGLAESQETQYF. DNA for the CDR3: TGTGCCAGCAGAGGTCTAGCGGAATCCCAAGAGACCCAGTACTTC.

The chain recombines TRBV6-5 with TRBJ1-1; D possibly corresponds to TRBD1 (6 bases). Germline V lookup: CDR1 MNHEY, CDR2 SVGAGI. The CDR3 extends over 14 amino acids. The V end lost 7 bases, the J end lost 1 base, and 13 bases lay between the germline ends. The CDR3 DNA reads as TGTGCCAGCAAAGAGGGACAACAGAACACTGAAGCTTTCTTT. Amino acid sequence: CASKEGQQNTEAFF.

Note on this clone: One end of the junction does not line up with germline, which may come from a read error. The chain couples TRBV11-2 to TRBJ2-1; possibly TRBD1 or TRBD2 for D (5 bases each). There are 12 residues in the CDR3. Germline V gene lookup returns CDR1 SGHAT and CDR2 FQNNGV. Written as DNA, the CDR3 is TGTGCCAGCAGCTTCCCCGGGACCCCACGCATCTTC. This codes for CASSFPGTPRIF.

The CDR3 coding sequence is TGTGCCATCAGTGAGTCGGGGGCAGATACGCAGTATTTT. It is translated as CAISESGADTQYF. The chain recombines TRBV10-3 with TRBJ2-3, with D perhaps TRBD1 or TRBD2 (5 bases each). V was shortened by 0 bases and J by 4 bases, with 5 bases between the two germline ends. CDR3 size: 13 residues. The V gene's germline CDR1 is ENHRY and CDR2 SYGVKD.

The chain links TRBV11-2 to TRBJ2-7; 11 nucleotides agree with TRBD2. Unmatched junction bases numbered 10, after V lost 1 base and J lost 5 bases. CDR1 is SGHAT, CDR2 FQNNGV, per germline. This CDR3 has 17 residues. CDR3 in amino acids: CASSLGLAGGSNHEQYF. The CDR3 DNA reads TGTGCCAGCAGCTTAGGGCTAGCGGGAGGTTCAAACCACGAGCAGTACTTC.

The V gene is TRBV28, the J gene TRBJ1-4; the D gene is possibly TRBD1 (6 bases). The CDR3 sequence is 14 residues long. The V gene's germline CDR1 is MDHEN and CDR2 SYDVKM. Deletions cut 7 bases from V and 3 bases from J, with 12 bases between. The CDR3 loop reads CASKNRAANEKLFF. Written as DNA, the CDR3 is TGTGCCAGCAAAAACAGGGCGGCTAATGAAAAACTGTTTTTT.

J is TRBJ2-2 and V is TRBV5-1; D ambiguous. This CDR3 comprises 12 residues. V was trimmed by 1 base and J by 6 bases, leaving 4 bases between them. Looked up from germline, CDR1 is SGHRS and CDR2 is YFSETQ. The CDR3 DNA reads TGCGCCAGCAGCTTGTCTCCCGGGGAGCTGTTTTTT. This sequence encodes CASSLSPGELFF.

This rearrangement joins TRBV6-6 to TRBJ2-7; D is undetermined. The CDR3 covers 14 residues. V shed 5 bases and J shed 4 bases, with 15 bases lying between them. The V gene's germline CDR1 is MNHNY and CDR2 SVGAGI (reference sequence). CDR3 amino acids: CASSQVLVWYEQYF. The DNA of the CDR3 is TGTGCCAGCAGTCAAGTGCTCGTGTGGTACGAGCAGTACTTC.

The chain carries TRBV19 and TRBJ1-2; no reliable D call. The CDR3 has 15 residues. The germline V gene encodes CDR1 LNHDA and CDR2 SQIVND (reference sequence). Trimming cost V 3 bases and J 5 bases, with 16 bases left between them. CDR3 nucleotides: TGTGCCAGTAGTATGGGCTGGGGATTCGTGTATGGCTACACCTTC. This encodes CASSMGWGFVYGYTF. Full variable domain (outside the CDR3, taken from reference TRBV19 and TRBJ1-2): DGGITQSPKYLFRKEGQNVTLSCEQNLNHDAMYWYRQDPGQGLRLIYYSQIVNDFQKGDIAEGYSVSREKKESFPLTVTSAQKNPTAFYLCASSMGWGFVYGYTFGSGTRLTVV.

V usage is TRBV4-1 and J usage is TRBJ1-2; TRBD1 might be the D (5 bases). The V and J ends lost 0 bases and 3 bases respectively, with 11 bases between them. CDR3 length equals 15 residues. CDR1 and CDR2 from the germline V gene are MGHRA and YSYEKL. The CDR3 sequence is CASSQDSLRDYGYTF. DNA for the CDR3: TGCGCCAGCAGCCAAGATTCTCTCAGGGACTATGGCTACACCTTC.

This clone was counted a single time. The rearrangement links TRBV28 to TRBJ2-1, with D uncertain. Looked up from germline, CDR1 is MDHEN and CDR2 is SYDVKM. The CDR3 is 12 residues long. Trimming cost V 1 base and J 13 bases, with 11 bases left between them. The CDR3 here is CASSLSLADQFF. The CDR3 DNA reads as TGTGCCAGCAGTTTATCATTGGCCGACCAGTTCTTC.

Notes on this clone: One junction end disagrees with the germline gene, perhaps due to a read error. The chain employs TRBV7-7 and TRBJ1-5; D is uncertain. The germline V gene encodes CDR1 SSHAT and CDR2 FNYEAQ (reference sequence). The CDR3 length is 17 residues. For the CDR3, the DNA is TGTGCTAGCAGGAGACACCCCACCGAGTTGGTCAATCAGCCCCAGCATTTT. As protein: CASRRHPTELVNQPQHF. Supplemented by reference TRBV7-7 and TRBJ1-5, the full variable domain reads GAGVSQSPRYKVTKRGQDVTLRCDPISSHATLYWYQQALGQGPEFLTYFNYEAQPDKSGLPSDRFSAERPEGSISTLTIQRTEQRDSAMYRCASRRHPTELVNQPQHFGDGTRLSIL.